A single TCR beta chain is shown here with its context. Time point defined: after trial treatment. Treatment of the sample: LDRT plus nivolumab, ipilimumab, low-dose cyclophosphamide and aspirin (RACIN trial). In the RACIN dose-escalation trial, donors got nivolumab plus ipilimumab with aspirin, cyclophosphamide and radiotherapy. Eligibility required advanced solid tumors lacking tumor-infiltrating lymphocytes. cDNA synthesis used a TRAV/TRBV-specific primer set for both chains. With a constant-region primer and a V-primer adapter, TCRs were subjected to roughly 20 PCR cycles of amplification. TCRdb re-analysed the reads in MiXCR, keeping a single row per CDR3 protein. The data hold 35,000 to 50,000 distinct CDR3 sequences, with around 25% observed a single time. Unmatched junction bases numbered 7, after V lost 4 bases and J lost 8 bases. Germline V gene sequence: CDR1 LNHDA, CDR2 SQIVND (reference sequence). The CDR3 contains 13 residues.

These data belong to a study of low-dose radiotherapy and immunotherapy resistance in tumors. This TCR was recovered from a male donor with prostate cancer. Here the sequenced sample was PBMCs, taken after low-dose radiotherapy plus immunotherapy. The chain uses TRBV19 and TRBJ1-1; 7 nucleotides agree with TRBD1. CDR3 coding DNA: TGTGCCAGTAGTACCGTTTTACAGGGGGAAGCTTTCTTT. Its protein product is CASSTVLQGEAFF. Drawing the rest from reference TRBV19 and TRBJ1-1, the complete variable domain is DGGITQSPKYLFRKEGQNVTLSCEQNLNHDAMYWYRQDPGQGLRLIYYSQIVNDFQKGDIAEGYSVSREKKESFPLTVTSAQKNPTAFYLCASSTVLQGEAFFGQGTRLTVV.